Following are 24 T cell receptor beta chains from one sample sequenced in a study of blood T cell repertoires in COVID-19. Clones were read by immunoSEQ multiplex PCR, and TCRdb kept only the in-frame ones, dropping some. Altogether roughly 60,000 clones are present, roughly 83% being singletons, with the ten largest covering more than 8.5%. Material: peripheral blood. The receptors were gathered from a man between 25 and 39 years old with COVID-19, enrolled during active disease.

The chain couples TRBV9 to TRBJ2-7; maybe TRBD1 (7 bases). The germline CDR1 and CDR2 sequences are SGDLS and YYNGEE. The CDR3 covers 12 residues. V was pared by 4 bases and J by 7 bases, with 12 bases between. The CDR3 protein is CASSSRGVEQYF. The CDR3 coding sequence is TGTGCCAGCAGCTCCAGGGGGGTTGAGCAGTACTTC.

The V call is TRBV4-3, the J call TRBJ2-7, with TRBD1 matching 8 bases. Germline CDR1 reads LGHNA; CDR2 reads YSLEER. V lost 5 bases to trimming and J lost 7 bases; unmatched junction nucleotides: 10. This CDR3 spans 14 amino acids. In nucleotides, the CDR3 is TGCGCCAGCAGCTACGGGACAGGTGATCCAGAGCAGTACTTC. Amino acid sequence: CASSYGTGDPEQYF.

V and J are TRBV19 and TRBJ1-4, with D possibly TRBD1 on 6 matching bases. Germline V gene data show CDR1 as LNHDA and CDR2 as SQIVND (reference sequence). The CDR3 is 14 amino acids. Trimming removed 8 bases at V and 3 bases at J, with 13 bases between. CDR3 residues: CASVNRAANEKLFF. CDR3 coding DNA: TGTGCCAGTGTTAACAGGGCGGCTAATGAAAAACTGTTTTTT.

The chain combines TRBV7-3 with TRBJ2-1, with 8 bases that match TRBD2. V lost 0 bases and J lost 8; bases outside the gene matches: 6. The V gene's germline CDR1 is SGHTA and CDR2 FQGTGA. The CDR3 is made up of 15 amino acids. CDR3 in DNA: TGTGCCAGCAGCTTAACTAGCGGGACACGGGATGAGCAGTTCTTC. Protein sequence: CASSLTSGTRDEQFF.

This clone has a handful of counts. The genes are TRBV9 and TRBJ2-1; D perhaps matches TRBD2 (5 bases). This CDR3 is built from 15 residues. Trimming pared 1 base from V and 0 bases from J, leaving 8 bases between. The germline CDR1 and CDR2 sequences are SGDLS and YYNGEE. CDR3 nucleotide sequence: TGTGCCAGCAGCGTAACCGGAGGCTCCTACAATGAGCAGTTCTTC. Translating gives CASSVTGGSYNEQFF.

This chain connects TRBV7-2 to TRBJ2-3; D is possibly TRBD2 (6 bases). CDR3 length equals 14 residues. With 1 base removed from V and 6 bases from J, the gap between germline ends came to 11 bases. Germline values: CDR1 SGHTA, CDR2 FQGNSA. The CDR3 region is CASSLDGGGDTQYF. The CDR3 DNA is TGTGCCAGCAGCTTAGACGGTGGGGGGGATACGCAGTATTTT.

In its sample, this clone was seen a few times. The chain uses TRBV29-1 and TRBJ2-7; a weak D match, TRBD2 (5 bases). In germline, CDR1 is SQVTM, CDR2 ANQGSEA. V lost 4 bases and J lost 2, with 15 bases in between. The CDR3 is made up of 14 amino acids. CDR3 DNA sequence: TGCAGCGTTGTAGACGGGGTTAAGACCTACGAGCAGTACTTC. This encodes CSVVDGVKTYEQYF.

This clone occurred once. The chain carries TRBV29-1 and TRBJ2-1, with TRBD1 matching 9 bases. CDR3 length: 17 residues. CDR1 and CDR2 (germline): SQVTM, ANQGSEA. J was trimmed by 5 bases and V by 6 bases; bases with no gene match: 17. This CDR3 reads CSVPGEQGALHNNEQFF. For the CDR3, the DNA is TGCAGCGTCCCCGGGGAACAGGGGGCGCTCCACAACAATGAGCAGTTCTTC.

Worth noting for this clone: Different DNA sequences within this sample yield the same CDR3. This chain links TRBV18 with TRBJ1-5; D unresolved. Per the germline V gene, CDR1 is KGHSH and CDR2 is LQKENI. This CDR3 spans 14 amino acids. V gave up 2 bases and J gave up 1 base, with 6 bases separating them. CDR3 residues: CASSPNESNQPQHF. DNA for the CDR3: TGTGCCAGCTCACCAAACGAGAGCAATCAGCCCCAGCATTTT.

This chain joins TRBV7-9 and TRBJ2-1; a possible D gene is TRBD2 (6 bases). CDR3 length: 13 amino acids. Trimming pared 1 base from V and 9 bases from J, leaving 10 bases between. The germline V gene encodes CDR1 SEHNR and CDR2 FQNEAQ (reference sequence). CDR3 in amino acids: CASSLGGIGEQFF. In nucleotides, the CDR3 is TGTGCCAGCAGCTTAGGCGGGATAGGTGAGCAGTTCTTC.

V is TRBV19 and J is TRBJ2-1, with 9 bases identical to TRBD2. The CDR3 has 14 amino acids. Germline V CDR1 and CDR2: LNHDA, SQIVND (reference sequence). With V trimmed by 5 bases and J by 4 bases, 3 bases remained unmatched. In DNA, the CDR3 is TGTGCCAGTAGTGTTAGCGGGGGATACAATGAGCAGTTCTTC. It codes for CASSVSGGYNEQFF.

Here the CDR3 DNA reads TGTGCCAGCAGCAGAAATCAGGGGGGCAATCAGCCCCAGCATTTT. Its protein product is CASSRNQGGNQPQHF. The chain links TRBV5-6 to TRBJ1-5; TRBD1 matches at 7 bases. V gave up 4 bases and J gave up 2 bases; unmatched junction bases: 6. The CDR3 contains 15 residues. Germline V gives CDR1 SGHDT, CDR2 YYEEEE.

CDR3 nucleotide sequence: TGTGCCACCAGCAGCCTAACAGGGGTGGGTCAGCCCCAGCATTTT. It codes for CATSSLTGVGQPQHF. The chain is built from TRBV15 and TRBJ1-5; 7 bases match TRBD1. The V gene end was trimmed by 3 bases and the J gene end by 6 bases; junction bases not matched to a gene: 8. Germline lookup yields CDR1 LNHNV and CDR2 YYDKDF (reference sequence). CDR3 length: 15 residues.

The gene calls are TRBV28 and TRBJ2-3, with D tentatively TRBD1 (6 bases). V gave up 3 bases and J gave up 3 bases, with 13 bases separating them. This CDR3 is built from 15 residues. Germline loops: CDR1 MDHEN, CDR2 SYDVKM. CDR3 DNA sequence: TGTGCCAGCAGTTTCGTACAGGGTGGAACAGATACGCAGTATTTT. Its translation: CASSFVQGGTDTQYF. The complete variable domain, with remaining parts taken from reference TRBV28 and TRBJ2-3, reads DVKVTQSSRYLVKRTGEKVFLECVQDMDHENMFWYRQDPGLGLRLIYFSYDVKMKEKGDIPEGYSVSREKKERFSLILESASTNQTSMYLCASSFVQGGTDTQYFGPGTRLTVL.

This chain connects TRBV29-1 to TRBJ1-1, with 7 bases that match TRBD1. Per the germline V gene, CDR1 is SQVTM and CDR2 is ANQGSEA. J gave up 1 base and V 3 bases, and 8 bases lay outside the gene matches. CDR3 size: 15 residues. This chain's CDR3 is CSVERGQTSNTEAFF. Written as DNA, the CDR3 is TGCAGCGTTGAGAGGGGACAGACCTCGAACACTGAAGCTTTCTTT. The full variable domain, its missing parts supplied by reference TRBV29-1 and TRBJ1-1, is SAVISQKPSRDICQRGTSLTIQCQVDSQVTMMFWYRQQPGQSLTLIATANQGSEATYESGFVIDKFPISRPNLTFSTLTVSNMSPEDSSIYLCSVERGQTSNTEAFFGQGTRLTVV.

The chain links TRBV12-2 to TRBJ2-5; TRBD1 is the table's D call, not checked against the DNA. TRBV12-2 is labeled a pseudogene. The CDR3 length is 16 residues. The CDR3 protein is CASRLVFFSVQETQYF. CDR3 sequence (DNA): TGTGCAAGTCGCTTAGTCTTTTTTTCAGTACAAGAGACCCAGTACTTC.

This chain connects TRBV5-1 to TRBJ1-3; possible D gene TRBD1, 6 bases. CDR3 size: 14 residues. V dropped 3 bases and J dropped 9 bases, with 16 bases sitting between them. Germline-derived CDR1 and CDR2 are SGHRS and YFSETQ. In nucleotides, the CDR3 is TGCGCCAGCAGCTGGGGGCTAACAGACGGCACCATATATTTT. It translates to CASSWGLTDGTIYF.

In DNA, the CDR3 is TGTGCCAGCAGCTCCGGACAGGGTGAAGCTTTCTTT. It encodes CASSSGQGEAFF. This rearrangement joins TRBV7-9 to TRBJ1-1, with 8 bases fitting TRBD1. The CDR3 runs 12 residues. Trimming took 4 bases from V and 7 from J; bases not matched to a gene: 2. From germline, CDR1 is SEHNR and CDR2 FQNEAQ (reference sequence). The full variable domain, in which reference TRBV7-9 and TRBJ1-1 provide the parts outside the CDR3, is DTGVSQNPRHKITKRGQNVTFRCDPISEHNRLYWYRQTLGQGPEFLTYFQNEAQLEKSRLLSDRFSAERPKGSFSTLEIQRTEQGDSAMYLCASSSGQGEAFFGQGTRLTVV.

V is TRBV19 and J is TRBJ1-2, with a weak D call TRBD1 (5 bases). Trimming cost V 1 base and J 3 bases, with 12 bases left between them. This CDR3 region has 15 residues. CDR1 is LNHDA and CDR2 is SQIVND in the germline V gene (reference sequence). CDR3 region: CASSIGSTGHYGYTF. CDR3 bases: TGTGCCAGTAGTATAGGTTCCACAGGCCACTATGGCTACACCTTC.

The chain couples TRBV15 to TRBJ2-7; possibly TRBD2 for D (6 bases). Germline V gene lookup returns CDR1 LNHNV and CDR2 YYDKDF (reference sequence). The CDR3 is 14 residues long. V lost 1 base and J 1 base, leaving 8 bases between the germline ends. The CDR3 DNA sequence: TGTGCCACCAGCAGAGCGGGAGAGTCCTACGAGCAGTACTTC. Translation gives CATSRAGESYEQYF.

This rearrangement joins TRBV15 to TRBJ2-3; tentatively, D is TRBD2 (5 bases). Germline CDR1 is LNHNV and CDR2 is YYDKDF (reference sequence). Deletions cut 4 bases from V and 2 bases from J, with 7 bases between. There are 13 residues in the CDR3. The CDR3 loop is CATSTRDTDTQYF. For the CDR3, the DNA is TGTGCCACCAGCACCCGGGACACAGATACGCAGTATTTT.

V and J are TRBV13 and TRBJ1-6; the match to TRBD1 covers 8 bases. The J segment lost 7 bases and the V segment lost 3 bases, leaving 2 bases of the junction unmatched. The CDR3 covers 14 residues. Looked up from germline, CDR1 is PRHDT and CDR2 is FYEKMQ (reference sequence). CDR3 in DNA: TGTGCCAGCAGCTTGGGACAGGCGAATTCACCCCTCCACTTT. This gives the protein CASSLGQANSPLHF.

CDR3 sequence: CASSLSRGSQNTEAFF. CDR3 coding DNA: TGTGCCAGCAGCCTTTCCCGTGGGAGCCAGAACACTGAAGCTTTCTTT. J is TRBJ1-1 and V is TRBV7-9; D gene uncertain. V lost 5 bases and J lost 1, with 17 bases in between. Germline CDR1 reads SEHNR; CDR2 reads FQNEAQ (reference sequence). The CDR3 is made up of 16 amino acids. The full variable domain, completed using reference TRBV7-9 and TRBJ1-1, is DTGVSQNPRHKITKRGQNVTFRCDPISEHNRLYWYRQTLGQGPEFLTYFQNEAQLEKSRLLSDRFSAERPKGSFSTLEIQRTEQGDSAMYLCASSLSRGSQNTEAFFGQGTRLTVV.

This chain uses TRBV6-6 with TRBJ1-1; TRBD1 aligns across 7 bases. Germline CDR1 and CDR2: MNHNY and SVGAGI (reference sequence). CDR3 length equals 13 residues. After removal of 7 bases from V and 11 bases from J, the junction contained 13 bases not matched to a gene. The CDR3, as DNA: TGTGCCAGCACCCTCGGACAGGCCGTGAGGGCTTTCTTT. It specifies CASTLGQAVRAFF.